Below are 6 T cell receptor beta chains sequenced from a single sample in a study of T-cell reconstitution after alpha-beta-depleted transplantation in children. Overall study findings and caveats: It was reported that alpha-beta T cells came from several hundred expanded graft clones (about two months after transplant).

What these receptors recognize is not known. Construction of the TCRbeta library involved unique molecular identifiers. TCRdb passed the PCR reads through MiXCR, listing each CDR3 protein once. This sample has roughly 32,000 distinct CDR3 sequences, with roughly 6.7% found just once. Sequencing was performed on peripheral blood, taken 60 days after TCRalphabeta/CD19-depleted stem cell transplant. Receptor source: a child under three years old who had a stem cell transplant for acute myeloid leukemia, so the T cells may come from the graft donor.

This clonotype appeared many times. V gene TRBV9 combines with J gene TRBJ2-7; D may be TRBD1 or TRBD2 (5 bases each). CDR3 length: 15 amino acids. V lost 0 bases, J lost 7 bases, and 17 bases lay in between. Germline lookup yields CDR1 SGDLS and CDR2 YYNGEE. The CDR3 protein is CASSVEGSPLLEQYF. The CDR3 DNA is TGTGCCAGCAGCGTAGAGGGGAGCCCCCTCTTGGAGCAGTACTTC.

At least ten counts were recorded for this clonotype. This rearrangement joins TRBV7-9 to TRBJ1-2; 10 nucleotides agree with TRBD1. The V segment lost 5 bases and the J segment 8 bases; nucleotides outside the gene matches: 8. CDR1 SEHNR and CDR2 FQNEAQ come from the germline V gene (reference sequence). CDR3 size: 14 residues. CDR3 DNA: TGTGCCAGCAGCCTAGACAGGGGGCCGGACGGCTACACCTTC. Its protein is CASSLDRGPDGYTF.

This clonotype was seen ten or more times. This rearrangement joins TRBV12-3 or TRBV12-4 to TRBJ1-5; D gene ambiguous. The CDR3 is 13 amino acids. Between the trimmed V and J ends, which lost 6 bases and 4 bases, there was a span of 10 bases. CDR3 region: CASSPKGNQPQHF. CDR3 DNA: TGTGCCAGCAGCCCTAAAGGGAATCAGCCCCAGCATTTT.

CDR3 loop: CASSLVEVSPSGYTF. The CDR3 nucleotides read TGTGCCAGCAGCTTGGTTGAGGTTTCTCCGAGTGGCTACACCTTC. V and J are TRBV5-6 and TRBJ1-2; D remains unclear. V lost 0 bases and J 7 bases, leaving 16 bases between the germline ends. The germline V gene has CDR1 SGHDT and CDR2 YYEEEE. The CDR3 length is 15 residues. The full variable domain, with the rest looked up from reference TRBV5-6 and TRBJ1-2, is DAGVTQSPTHLIKTRGQQVTLRCSPKSGHDTVSWYQQALGQGPQFIFQYYEEEERQRGNFPDRFSGHQFPNYSSELNVNALLLGDSALYLCASSLVEVSPSGYTFGSGTRLTVV.

The V gene is TRBV9, the J gene TRBJ2-1, with D uncertain. The V end lost 0 bases, the J end lost 5 bases, and 12 bases lay between the germline ends. The germline V gene encodes CDR1 SGDLS and CDR2 YYNGEE. CDR3 length: 15 amino acids. CDR3 bases: TGTGCCAGCAGCGTAGGGGGAAGAGGCGACAATGAGCAGTTCTTC. Its translation is CASSVGGRGDNEQFF.

This clonotype was detected many times. Relative to the germline gene, one junction end is altered; a read error may explain this. This chain joins TRBV2 and TRBJ2-7; TRBD2 might be the D (5 bases). The CDR3 is 9 amino acids. From germline, CDR1 is SNHLY and CDR2 FYNNEI. Written as DNA, the CDR3 is TGTGCCAGCAGTGAACGAGGGAACTTC. Its translation: CASSERGNF.